This T cell receptor (beta chain) was profiled in a study of OX40 agonist ivuxolimab in advanced cancers. Study context: Ivuxolimab, an agonistic anti-OX40 (CD134) antibody, was given to patients. Study observations and caveats: Antigens targeted by the expanded peripheral T cells were not determined. Clones of CD4+ and CD8+ blood T cells grew by week 6 at doses of 0.1 to 3.0 mg/kg.

In the case of this clone: The target antigen is unknown.

Assay: immunoSEQ multiplex PCR; the TCRdb copy retains only in-frame clones and omits some. Here the sample spans tens of thousands of clones, 79% being singletons. V lost 4 bases and J lost 0, with 10 bases in between. The CDR3 loop spans 16 amino acids. Germline V gene lookup returns CDR1 WSHSY and CDR2 SAAADI. The V and J genes are TRBV10-2 and TRBJ2-6; D is perhaps TRBD2 (6 bases). The sample in question was CD4+ or CD8+ T cells sorted from blood, obtained in a trial of the OX40 agonist ivuxolimab. This receptor was obtained from an adult with an advanced solid tumor such as melanoma, head and neck, liver or kidney cancer. This CDR3 is CASSVGGGSGANVLTF. The CDR3 DNA reads as TGCGCCAGCAGTGTGGGAGGAGGCTCTGGGGCCAACGTCCTGACTTTC.